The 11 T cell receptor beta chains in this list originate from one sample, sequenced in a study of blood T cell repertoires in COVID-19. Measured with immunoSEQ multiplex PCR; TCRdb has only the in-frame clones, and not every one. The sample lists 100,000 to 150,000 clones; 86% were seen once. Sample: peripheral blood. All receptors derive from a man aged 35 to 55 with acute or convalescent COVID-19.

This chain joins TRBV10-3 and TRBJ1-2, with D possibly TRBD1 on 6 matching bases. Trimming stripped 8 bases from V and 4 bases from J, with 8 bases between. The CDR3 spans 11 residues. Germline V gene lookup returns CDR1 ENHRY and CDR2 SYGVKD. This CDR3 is CAIWDTYGYTF. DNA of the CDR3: TGTGCCATCTGGGACACCTATGGCTACACCTTC.

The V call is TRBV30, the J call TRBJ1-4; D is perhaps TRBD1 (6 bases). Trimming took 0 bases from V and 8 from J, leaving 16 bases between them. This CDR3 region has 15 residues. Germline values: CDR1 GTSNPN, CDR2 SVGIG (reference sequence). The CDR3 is CAWSVQGGRTEKLFF. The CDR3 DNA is TGTGCCTGGAGTGTACAAGGGGGACGGACCGAAAAACTGTTTTTT.

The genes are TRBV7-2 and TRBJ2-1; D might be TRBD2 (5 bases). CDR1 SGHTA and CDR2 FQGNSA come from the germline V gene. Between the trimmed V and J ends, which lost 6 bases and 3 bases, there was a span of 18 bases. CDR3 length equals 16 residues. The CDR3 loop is CASSLERDSDYNEQFF. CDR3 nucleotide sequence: TGTGCCAGCAGTCTAGAAAGGGATAGCGACTACAATGAGCAGTTCTTC.

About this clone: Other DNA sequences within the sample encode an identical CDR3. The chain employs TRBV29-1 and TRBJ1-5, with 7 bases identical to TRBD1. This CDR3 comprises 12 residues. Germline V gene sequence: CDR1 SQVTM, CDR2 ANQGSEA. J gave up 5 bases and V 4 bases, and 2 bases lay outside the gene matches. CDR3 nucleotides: TGCAGCGTTGGACAGGGCGATCAGCCCCAGCATTTT. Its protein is CSVGQGDQPQHF.

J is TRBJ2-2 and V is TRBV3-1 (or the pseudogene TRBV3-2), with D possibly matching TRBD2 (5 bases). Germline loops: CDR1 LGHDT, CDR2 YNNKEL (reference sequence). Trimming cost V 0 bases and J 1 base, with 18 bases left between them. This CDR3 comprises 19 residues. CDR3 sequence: CASSQDVSGGLRNTGELFF. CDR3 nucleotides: TGTGCCAGCAGCCAAGATGTTTCCGGAGGACTTAGGAACACCGGGGAGCTGTTTTTT.

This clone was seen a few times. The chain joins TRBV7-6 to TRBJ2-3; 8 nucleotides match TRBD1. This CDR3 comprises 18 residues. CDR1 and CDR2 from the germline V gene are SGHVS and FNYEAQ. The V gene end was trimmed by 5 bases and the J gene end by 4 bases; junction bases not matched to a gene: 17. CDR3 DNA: TGTGCCAGCAGCCCAATTGGGACAGGTGGTTGGCGGGCAGATACGCAGTATTTT. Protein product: CASSPIGTGGWRADTQYF.

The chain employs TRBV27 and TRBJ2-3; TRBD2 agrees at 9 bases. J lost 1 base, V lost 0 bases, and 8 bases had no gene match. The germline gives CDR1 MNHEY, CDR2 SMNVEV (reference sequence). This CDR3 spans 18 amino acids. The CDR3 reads CASSLSGLARSGTDTQYF. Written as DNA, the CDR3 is TGTGCCAGCAGTTTATCGGGACTAGCAAGGTCGGGCACAGATACGCAGTATTTT.

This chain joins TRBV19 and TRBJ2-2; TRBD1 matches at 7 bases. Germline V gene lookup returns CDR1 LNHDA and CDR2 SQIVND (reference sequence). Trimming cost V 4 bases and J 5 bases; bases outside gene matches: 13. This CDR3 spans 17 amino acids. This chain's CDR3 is CASSTTLKGADTGELFF. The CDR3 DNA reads TGTGCCAGTAGTACCACCCTCAAGGGGGCGGATACCGGGGAGCTGTTTTTT. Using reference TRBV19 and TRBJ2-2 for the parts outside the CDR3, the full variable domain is DGGITQSPKYLFRKEGQNVTLSCEQNLNHDAMYWYRQDPGQGLRLIYYSQIVNDFQKGDIAEGYSVSREKKESFPLTVTSAQKNPTAFYLCASSTTLKGADTGELFFGEGSRLTVL.

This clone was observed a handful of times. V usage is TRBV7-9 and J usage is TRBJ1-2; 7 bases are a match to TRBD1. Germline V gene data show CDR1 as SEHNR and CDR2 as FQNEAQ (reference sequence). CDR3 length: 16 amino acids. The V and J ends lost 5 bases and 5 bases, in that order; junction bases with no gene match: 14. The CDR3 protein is CASSLSSTGNLYGYTF. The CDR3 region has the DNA TGTGCCAGCAGCCTAAGCTCGACAGGGAACTTATATGGCTACACCTTC.

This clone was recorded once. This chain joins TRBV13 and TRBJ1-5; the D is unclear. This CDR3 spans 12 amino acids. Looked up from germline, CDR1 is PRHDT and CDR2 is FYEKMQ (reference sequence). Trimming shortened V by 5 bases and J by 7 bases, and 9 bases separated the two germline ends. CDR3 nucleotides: TGTGCCAGCAGCCGACACGGCCAGCCCCAGCATTTT. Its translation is CASSRHGQPQHF.

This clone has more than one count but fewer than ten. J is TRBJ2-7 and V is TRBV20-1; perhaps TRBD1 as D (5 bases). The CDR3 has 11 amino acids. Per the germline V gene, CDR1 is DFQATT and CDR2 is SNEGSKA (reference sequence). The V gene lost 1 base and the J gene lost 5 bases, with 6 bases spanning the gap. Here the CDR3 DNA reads TGCAGTGCTAGAGTAGGGGACGAGCAGTACTTC. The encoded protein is CSARVGDEQYF.